This TCR beta chain is drawn from a study of molecular identifiers for immune sequencing clone quantification. In the case of this clonotype: Antigen specificity is unknown.

General observations from the study: Over 98% of effector molecules, yet under 1% of naive-cell molecules, were held by clones above 20 RNA copies.

The CDR3 sequence is 13 residues long. The V end was cut by 2 bases, the J end by 3 bases, with 8 bases between. Per germline, CDR1 MNHNY and CDR2 SVGAGI (reference sequence). From the PCR reads, TCRdb called clonotypes with MiXCR, one entry per CDR3 protein. The sample carries around 82,000 distinct CDR3 sequences, roughly 19% recorded once. This TCR was sampled from a human donor in good health. Some libraries in this study had Jurkat cell RNA spiked in. The sample comprised naive CD8+ T cells from blood, with Jurkat cell RNA spiked in. Described subset: FACS-sorted CD8+CD4-CCR7+CD45RA+ naive T cells. The chain has TRBV6-6 and TRBJ2-7; unclear D gene. CDR3 in DNA: TGTGCCAGCAGTTACACGGAAAACTACGAGCAGTACTTC. Its translation: CASSYTENYEQYF.